What follows are 22 T cell receptor beta chains derived from one specimen sequenced in a study of vaccination and CD4 T cells after COVID-19. An Oncomine TCR Beta short-read assay was used to sequence the DNA from cultured CD4+ T cells. TCRdb used MiXCR to reprocess the PCR reads, holding one entry per CDR3 protein. The table records 4,500 to 5,500 distinct CDR3 sequences, roughly 60% of them present only once. No antigen has been assigned to these receptors. The treatment denotes: approximately 9-day PBMC culture with coronavirus spike peptide pools or control peptides (ViraFEST assay). CD4+ T lymphocytes from the unexposed donor were collected before the COVID-19 pandemic (2011-2018). The specimen was CD4+ T cells from blood, cultured in vitro. The receptor source for this set is a human donor in good health.

CDR3 residues: CASGDSFGYTF. In DNA form, the CDR3 reads TGTGCCAGCGGGGACAGTTTCGGCTACACCTTC. This chain joins TRBV7-9 and TRBJ1-2, with TRBD1 matching over 7 bases. The V and J ends lost 8 bases and 8 bases, in that order; junction bases with no gene match: 5. The CDR3 is 11 residues long. CDR1 is SEHNR, CDR2 FQNEAQ, per germline (reference sequence).

This rearrangement joins TRBV27 to TRBJ2-5; D ambiguous. This CDR3 is built from 15 residues. Trimming left V 6 bases short and J 2 bases short, with 16 bases between. Germline-derived CDR1 and CDR2 are MNHEY and SMNVEV (reference sequence). The CDR3 loop reads CASRRANHPQETQYF. The CDR3 region has the DNA TGTGCCAGCAGACGGGCAAACCATCCTCAAGAGACCCAGTACTTC.

The chain carries TRBV7-2 and TRBJ2-5; D remains unclear. CDR3 length: 14 amino acids. The germline V and J ends were trimmed by 1 base and 1 base, with 7 bases remaining between them. Germline V gene lookup returns CDR1 SGHTA and CDR2 FQGNSA. The CDR3 region is CASSLDGTQETQYF. In DNA form, the CDR3 reads TGTGCCAGCAGCTTAGACGGCACCCAAGAGACCCAGTACTTC.

V gene TRBV7-2 combines with J gene TRBJ1-2, with 7 bases that match TRBD1. V shed 1 base, J shed 7 bases, and the junction held 9 bases outside the gene matches. CDR3 size: 15 residues. The germline V gene encodes CDR1 SGHTA and CDR2 FQGNSA. The CDR3 sequence is CASSLEKQGSIGYTF. The CDR3 DNA reads as TGTGCCAGCAGCTTAGAGAAACAGGGGAGTATTGGCTACACCTTC.

The chain has TRBV27 and TRBJ2-2; TRBD2 aligns across 8 bases. Germline trimming cut 5 bases from V and 1 base from J; bases unmatched to any gene: 6. CDR1 and CDR2 from the germline V gene are MNHEY and SMNVEV (reference sequence). There are 16 residues in the CDR3. The CDR3 is CASSLLAGLNTGELFF. The CDR3, as DNA: TGTGCCAGCAGTCTCTTAGCGGGGCTGAACACCGGGGAGCTGTTTTTT.

This clonotype came up a few times. The rearrangement joins TRBV20-1 to TRBJ2-2; D may match TRBD1 or TRBD2 (6 bases each). There are 16 residues in the CDR3. CDR1 is DFQATT, CDR2 SNEGSKA, per germline (reference sequence). Trimming removed 1 base from V and 2 bases from J, with 14 bases in between. As DNA, the CDR3 is TGCAGTGCTAGAGGGAGGGCAGGGGACAACACCGGGGAGCTGTTTTTT. Encoded protein: CSARGRAGDNTGELFF.

The chain combines TRBV20-1 with TRBJ2-3; a possible D gene is TRBD1 (6 bases). The CDR3 extends over 14 amino acids. V gave up 2 bases and J gave up 3 bases, with 12 bases separating them. Germline CDR1 is DFQATT and CDR2 is SNEGSKA (reference sequence). This CDR3 is CSARSRGKTDTQYF. CDR3 sequence (DNA): TGCAGTGCTAGATCTAGGGGGAAAACAGATACGCAGTATTTT.

The table lists this clonotype with a few counts. This chain connects TRBV5-1 to TRBJ2-5; no clear D gene. V lost 2 bases, J lost 1 base, and 15 bases lay in between. This CDR3 spans 16 amino acids. Germline CDR1 and CDR2: SGHRS and YFSETQ. The CDR3 DNA follows: TGCGCCAGCAGCTTCCCACTCGCAGGAGCCCAAGAGACCCAGTACTTC. The encoded protein is CASSFPLAGAQETQYF.

This clonotype has just a few counts. The chain couples TRBV27 to TRBJ1-6, with 8 bases lining up with TRBD1. This CDR3 region has 14 residues. V dropped 5 bases and J dropped 8; count of bases not matched to a gene: 5. The germline V gene has CDR1 MNHEY and CDR2 SMNVEV (reference sequence). The CDR3 DNA is TGTGCCAGCAGTCCCGACAGGGGTTATTCACCCCTCCACTTT. Translation: CASSPDRGYSPLHF.

The V call is TRBV25-1, the J call TRBJ2-3, with 13 bases that match TRBD2. The trim removed 10 bases at V and 7 bases at J, leaving 8 bases unmatched. Germline CDR1 is MGHDK and CDR2 is SYGVNS. This CDR3 contains 14 residues. Written as DNA, the CDR3 is TGTGCCACCCAGGGACTAGCGGGATCACATACGCAGTATTTT. Translating it yields CATQGLAGSHTQYF.

The gene calls are TRBV2 and TRBJ1-2, with 7 bases fitting TRBD1. CDR3 length: 12 amino acids. V lost 7 bases, J lost 6 bases, and 5 bases stayed unmatched. The V gene's germline CDR1 is SNHLY and CDR2 FYNNEI. The CDR3, as DNA: TGTGCCAGCATACAGGGGAAGGATGGCTACACCTTC. Its translation is CASIQGKDGYTF. The variable domain in full, completed from reference TRBV2 and TRBJ1-2, reads EPEVTQTPSHQVTQMGQEVILRCVPISNHLYFYWYRQILGQKVEFLVSFYNNEISEKSEIFDDQFSVERPDGSNFTLKIRSTKLEDSAMYFCASIQGKDGYTFGSGTRLTVV.

The chain carries TRBV12-3 or TRBV12-4 and TRBJ1-2, with D perhaps TRBD1 (5 bases). Trimming pared 3 bases from V and 4 bases from J, leaving 6 bases between. The CDR3 covers 12 residues. This CDR3 reads CASSFRAYGYTF. Written as DNA, the CDR3 is TGTGCCAGCAGTTTCAGGGCCTATGGCTACACCTTC.

In its sample, this clonotype was seen once. V and J are TRBV5-6 and TRBJ2-7; 7 bases map to TRBD1. The CDR3 extends over 16 amino acids. Losses at the gene ends were 3 bases for V and 1 base for J; bases not matched to a gene: 10. Per germline, CDR1 SGHDT and CDR2 YYEEEE. CDR3 nucleotides: TGTGCCAGCAGCTGGGACAGAGGGTCCTTATCCTACGAGCAGTACTTC. Amino acid sequence: CASSWDRGSLSYEQYF. Full variable domain (outside the CDR3, taken from reference TRBV5-6 and TRBJ2-7): DAGVTQSPTHLIKTRGQQVTLRCSPKSGHDTVSWYQQALGQGPQFIFQYYEEEERQRGNFPDRFSGHQFPNYSSELNVNALLLGDSALYLCASSWDRGSLSYEQYFGPGTRLTVT.

The rearrangement joins TRBV7-9 to TRBJ1-1, with no clear D. The germline gives CDR1 SEHNR, CDR2 FQNEAQ (reference sequence). The germline V and J ends were trimmed by 0 bases and 11 bases, with 19 bases remaining between them. The CDR3 sequence is 15 residues long. The CDR3 loop is CASSLAGSVLDGAFF. The CDR3 nucleotides are TGTGCCAGCAGCTTAGCGGGTTCCGTCTTGGACGGGGCTTTCTTT.

This chain connects TRBV10-3 to TRBJ2-2; 8 bases agree with TRBD2. Germline V CDR1 and CDR2: ENHRY, SYGVKD. V lost 3 bases and J lost 2; bases outside the gene matches: 5. This CDR3 comprises 16 residues. CDR3 region: CAISEAGVGNTGELFF. Written as DNA, the CDR3 is TGTGCCATCAGTGAAGCGGGAGTGGGTAACACCGGGGAGCTGTTTTTT.

This sequence joins TRBV20-1 and TRBJ1-1; the D gene is possibly TRBD1 (5 bases). V was trimmed by 1 base and J by 1 base, leaving 13 bases between them. This CDR3 is 15 amino acids long. The germline V gene has CDR1 DFQATT and CDR2 SNEGSKA (reference sequence). CDR3 protein: CSARVYRTPNTEAFF. The CDR3 DNA follows: TGCAGTGCTAGAGTATACAGGACCCCGAACACTGAAGCTTTCTTT.

This clonotype showed up just a few times. V gene TRBV6-1 combines with J gene TRBJ1-1; 7 nucleotides agree with TRBD1. Germline CDR1 and CDR2: MNHNS and SASEGT. The CDR3 runs to 13 residues. Unmatched junction bases numbered 12, after V lost 6 bases and J lost 11 bases. The CDR3 region has the DNA TGTGCCAGCAGACGAGACCAACAGGGGTTGGCTTTCTTT. It specifies CASRRDQQGLAFF.

This clonotype was found a few times. The genes are TRBV25-1 and TRBJ1-1; no clear D gene. CDR1 MGHDK and CDR2 SYGVNS come from the germline V gene. Trimming cost V 1 base and J 4 bases, with 10 bases left between them. CDR3 length: 14 amino acids. In DNA, the CDR3 is TGTGCCAGCAGTGAATCCCGCGGGATCACTGAAGCTTTCTTT. It specifies CASSESRGITEAFF.

The rearrangement joins TRBV4-3 to TRBJ1-2; weak D call: TRBD1 (6 bases). The CDR3 runs to 15 residues. Trimming removed 0 bases from V and 4 bases from J, with 12 bases in between. Looked up from germline, CDR1 is LGHNA and CDR2 is YSLEER. In nucleotides, the CDR3 is TGCGCCAGCAGCCAAGATCGGGGGGCAGCCTATGGCTACACCTTC. This sequence encodes CASSQDRGAAYGYTF.

The chain recombines TRBV20-1 with TRBJ1-1, with 10 nucleotides matching TRBD1. Germline V gene data show CDR1 as DFQATT and CDR2 as SNEGSKA (reference sequence). The CDR3 is 14 residues long. V was pared by 2 bases and J by 4 bases, with 4 bases of the junction left unmatched. In nucleotides, the CDR3 is TGCAGTGCTAGAAAGGGACAGGGGCCCACTGAAGCTTTCTTT. Its translation is CSARKGQGPTEAFF.

J is TRBJ1-1 and V is TRBV7-9, with 7 positions matching TRBD1. The V gene end was trimmed by 5 bases and the J gene end by 6 bases; junction bases not matched to a gene: 6. Germline CDR1 and CDR2: SEHNR and FQNEAQ (reference sequence). CDR3 length: 13 amino acids. The CDR3 region has the DNA TGTGCCAGCAGCCCTCGACAGGGTTCTGAAGCTTTCTTT. Its translation: CASSPRQGSEAFF.

This chain joins TRBV30 and TRBJ2-3; 12 bases agree with TRBD2. This CDR3 comprises 14 residues. Germline values: CDR1 GTSNPN, CDR2 SVGIG (reference sequence). The V gene end was trimmed by 3 bases and the J gene end by 6 bases; junction bases not matched to a gene: 4. CDR3 in DNA: TGTGCCTGGAGACTAGCGGGGGGCCCCGATACGCAGTATTTT. Translation: CAWRLAGGPDTQYF.